The 23 T cell receptor beta chains in this list originate from one sample, sequenced in a study of radiotherapy plus CTLA-4 blockade in lung cancer. Repertoires were generated with immunoSEQ multiplex PCR, while TCRdb's copy carries only in-frame clones and drops some. The sample has about 110,000 clones, more than 75% seen once. The source material was peripheral blood, sampled from a patient treated with radiotherapy plus ipilimumab. The receptors were gathered from a human donor with non-small cell lung cancer that progressed on radiotherapy plus ipilimumab. Some clones in this sample may be carry-over from other donors' samples.

The V gene is TRBV5-1, the J gene TRBJ2-5; TRBD2 matches at 12 bases. This CDR3 spans 14 amino acids. V shed 4 bases and J 5 bases; nucleotides not matched to a gene: 3. Germline V gene lookup returns CDR1 SGHRS and CDR2 YFSETQ. CDR3 loop: CASSLGTSGETQYF. As DNA, the CDR3 is TGCGCCAGCAGCCTAGGGACTAGCGGGGAGACCCAGTACTTC.

This rearrangement joins TRBV19 to TRBJ1-3; 7 bases match TRBD1. The trim removed 7 bases at V and 0 bases at J, leaving 6 bases unmatched. This CDR3 contains 15 residues. Per the germline V gene, CDR1 is LNHDA and CDR2 is SQIVND (reference sequence). In nucleotides, the CDR3 is TGTGCCAGTACCCTGGACAGGTCCTCTGGAAACACCATATATTTT. Protein sequence: CASTLDRSSGNTIYF.

J is TRBJ2-3 and V is TRBV19; no definite D call. CDR1 and CDR2 (germline): LNHDA, SQIVND (reference sequence). The CDR3 loop spans 14 amino acids. Deletions cut 3 bases from V and 1 base from J, with 8 bases between. The CDR3, as DNA: TGTGCCAGTAGTATGTACACGGGCACAGATACGCAGTATTTT. As protein: CASSMYTGTDTQYF. Drawing the rest from reference TRBV19 and TRBJ2-3, the complete variable domain is DGGITQSPKYLFRKEGQNVTLSCEQNLNHDAMYWYRQDPGQGLRLIYYSQIVNDFQKGDIAEGYSVSREKKESFPLTVTSAQKNPTAFYLCASSMYTGTDTQYFGPGTRLTVL.

This sequence joins TRBV6-5 and TRBJ1-3, with TRBD1 as a possible D gene (5 bases). The CDR3 has 15 amino acids. The germline V gene has CDR1 MNHEY and CDR2 SVGAGI. Trimming removed 5 bases from V and 4 bases from J, with 15 bases in between. In DNA form, the CDR3 reads TGTGCCAGCAGTCGGGACTCCGGATCCGGAAACACCATATATTTT. This codes for CASSRDSGSGNTIYF.

The genes are TRBV4-2 and TRBJ2-3; D call uncertain. CDR1 and CDR2 (germline): LGHNA, YNFKEQ. The CDR3 is made up of 13 amino acids. Between the trimmed V and J ends, which lost 1 base and 4 bases, there was a span of 6 bases. The CDR3 nucleotides read TGTGCCAGCAGCCAAGTTATGGCAGATACGCAGTATTTT. This sequence encodes CASSQVMADTQYF.

This clone is a singleton in its sample. The CDR3 coding sequence is TGTGCCAGCAGCCCAAATTGGGCAGGCACGACAGGGGATTATGGCTACACCTTC. As protein: CASSPNWAGTTGDYGYTF. The chain employs TRBV5-4 and TRBJ1-2, with TRBD1 matching over 8 bases. V shed 4 bases, J shed 5 bases, and the junction held 19 bases outside the gene matches. The germline CDR1 and CDR2 sequences are SGHNT and YYREEE (reference sequence). This CDR3 has 18 residues. Full variable domain (remainder filled in from reference TRBV5-4 and TRBJ1-2): ETGVTQSPTHLIKTRGQQVTLRCSSQSGHNTVSWYQQALGQGPQFIFQYYREEENGRGNFPPRFSGLQFPNYSSELNVNALELDDSALYLCASSPNWAGTTGDYGYTFGSGTRLTVV.

V usage is TRBV7-2 and J usage is TRBJ2-3; D is possibly TRBD2 (7 bases). Germline loops: CDR1 SGHTA, CDR2 FQGNSA. Trimming cost V 3 bases and J 5 bases, with 12 bases left between them. The CDR3 is made up of 14 amino acids. The CDR3 DNA reads TGTGCCAGCAGCTTTGGGGGGGCTGGAGATACGCAGTATTTT. Translated: CASSFGGAGDTQYF.

The chain links TRBV11-3 to TRBJ1-4; TRBD1 matches at 8 bases. The CDR3 spans 17 residues. Unmatched junction bases numbered 15, after V lost 4 bases and J lost 8 bases. In germline, CDR1 is SGHNT, CDR2 YENEEA. The CDR3 sequence is CASSYLRIQGAREKLFF. As DNA, the CDR3 is TGTGCCAGCAGCTACCTTAGGATCCAGGGGGCGCGGGAAAAACTGTTTTTT.

The rearrangement uses TRBV7-2 and TRBJ2-2; 7 bases are shared with TRBD2. Germline assignment: CDR1 SGHTA and CDR2 FQGNSA. The CDR3 runs 15 residues. J was trimmed by 5 bases and V by 3 bases; bases with no gene match: 6. CDR3 sequence reads: CASSLSGEETGELFF. The CDR3 DNA reads TGTGCCAGCAGCTTGAGCGGGGAGGAGACCGGGGAGCTGTTTTTT.

The CDR3: CASSPDNRGGNTIYF. The DNA of the CDR3 is TGCGCCAGCAGCCCGGACAACAGGGGAGGGAACACCATATATTTT. The chain is built from TRBV5-1 and TRBJ1-3, with 7 bases fitting TRBD1. The CDR3 spans 15 residues. V lost 4 bases and J lost 7; bases outside the gene matches: 11. The germline CDR1 and CDR2 sequences are SGHRS and YFSETQ.

The chain is built from TRBV4-3 and TRBJ1-1; the D is unclear. V shed 0 bases and J shed 4 bases, with 9 bases lying between them. Germline V gene sequence: CDR1 LGHNA, CDR2 YSLEER. The CDR3 totals 14 residues. The CDR3 DNA sequence: TGCGCCAGCAGCCAAGATAACCGCCCCACTGAAGCTTTCTTT. Translation gives CASSQDNRPTEAFF.

The J gene is TRBJ2-1, the V gene TRBV5-4; D might be TRBD1 or TRBD2, each matching 5 bases. The germline V and J ends were trimmed by 0 bases and 9 bases, with 13 bases remaining between them. CDR1 SGHNT and CDR2 YYREEE come from the germline V gene (reference sequence). The CDR3 length is 14 residues. CDR3 region: CASSLAFGGGEQFF. The CDR3 DNA reads TGTGCCAGCAGCTTGGCCTTTGGGGGTGGTGAGCAGTTCTTC.

The gene calls are TRBV19 and TRBJ2-3; D is unclear. This CDR3 has 14 amino acids. Germline V gives CDR1 LNHDA, CDR2 SQIVND (reference sequence). Deletions cut 4 bases from V and 2 bases from J, with 10 bases between. The CDR3 bases are TGTGCCAGTAGTAGCAGGCCCTACACAGATACGCAGTATTTT. It specifies CASSSRPYTDTQYF.

CDR3: CASSPRQGSGEQYF. The DNA of the CDR3 is TGTGCCAGCTCACCGCGGCAGGGATCGGGCGAGCAGTACTTC. The gene calls are TRBV18 and TRBJ2-7; possible D gene TRBD1, 5 bases. This CDR3 has 14 amino acids. Trimming took off 3 bases at V and 6 bases at J, with 15 bases between the two ends. Germline assignment: CDR1 KGHSH and CDR2 LQKENI.

The chain combines TRBV7-2 with TRBJ2-5; the D gene is possibly TRBD1 (6 bases). The CDR3 is made up of 15 amino acids. CDR1 and CDR2 from the germline V gene are SGHTA and FQGNSA. V lost 3 bases to trimming and J lost 4 bases, with 15 bases between them. CDR3 region: CASSFGTGNRETQYF. As DNA, the CDR3 is TGTGCCAGCAGCTTTGGAACAGGGAACCGAGAGACCCAGTACTTC. The variable domain in full, with the rest retrieved from reference TRBV7-2 and TRBJ2-5, is GAGVSQSPSNKVTEKGKDVELRCDPISGHTALYWYRQSLGQGLEFLIYFQGNSAPDKSGLPSDRFSAERTGGSVSTLTIQRTQQEDSAVYLCASSFGTGNRETQYFGPGTRLLVL.

DNA for the CDR3: TGTGCCAGCAGCCGAGGACAGGACTCCTACGAGCAGTACTTC. Amino acid sequence: CASSRGQDSYEQYF. J is TRBJ2-5 and V is TRBV5-4; 7 bases are shared with TRBD1. Judging by the DNA end, TRBJ2-7 fits better; the J call may be wrong. The CDR3 has 14 amino acids. Germline CDR1 is SGHNT and CDR2 is YYREEE (reference sequence).

V gene TRBV6-1 combines with J gene TRBJ2-7; no clear D. CDR3 length: 15 residues. Germline V gives CDR1 MNHNS, CDR2 SASEGT. The V end lost 2 bases, the J end lost 2 bases, and 13 bases lay between the germline ends. The CDR3 here is CASSEYYSQTYEQYF. CDR3 bases: TGTGCCAGCAGTGAATACTACTCTCAAACCTACGAGCAGTACTTC.

The chain joins TRBV5-6 to TRBJ1-1; D is unclear. This CDR3 has 13 residues. V dropped 2 bases and J dropped 6 bases, with 11 bases sitting between them. CDR1 SGHDT and CDR2 YYEEEE come from the germline V gene. In nucleotides, the CDR3 is TGTGCCAGCAGCTTATTCCAGGCGCCTGAAGCTTTCTTT. Protein product: CASSLFQAPEAFF. The full variable domain, its missing parts supplied by reference TRBV5-6 and TRBJ1-1, is DAGVTQSPTHLIKTRGQQVTLRCSPKSGHDTVSWYQQALGQGPQFIFQYYEEEERQRGNFPDRFSGHQFPNYSSELNVNALLLGDSALYLCASSLFQAPEAFFGQGTRLTVV.

J is TRBJ2-3 and V is TRBV25-1; TRBD2 agrees at 11 bases. The CDR3 has 16 residues. Germline CDR1 and CDR2: MGHDK and SYGVNS. V shed 2 bases and J 5 bases; nucleotides not matched to a gene: 6. The DNA of the CDR3 is TGTGCCAGCAGTGAAGGGCTAGCGGGGGGAGGAGATACGCAGTATTTT. As protein: CASSEGLAGGGDTQYF.

A few counts support this clone. V is TRBV6-4 and J is TRBJ1-6; no reliable D call. The CDR3 loop spans 13 amino acids. Germline V CDR1 and CDR2: MRHNA, SNTAGT. V was trimmed by 2 bases and J by 5 bases, leaving 4 bases between them. The CDR3 DNA reads as TGTGCCAGCAGTGACAGGGATAATTCACCCCTCCACTTT. This codes for CASSDRDNSPLHF.

This chain uses TRBV6-1 with TRBJ1-2; D unresolved. Trimming cost V 6 bases and J 8 bases, with 7 bases left between them. CDR3 length: 10 amino acids. CDR1 and CDR2 (germline): MNHNS, SASEGT. The DNA for the CDR3 is TGTGCCAGCAGGTCGGAGGGCTACACCTTC. Protein product: CASRSEGYTF.

The V gene is TRBV30, the J gene TRBJ2-3; 10 bases map to TRBD2. CDR1 is GTSNPN, CDR2 SVGIG, per germline (reference sequence). V lost 5 bases to trimming and J lost 11 bases; unmatched junction nucleotides: 13. This CDR3 comprises 14 residues. The CDR3 reads CAWGRSGGDLGQYF. The CDR3 DNA reads TGTGCCTGGGGGCGAAGCGGGGGGGACCTTGGGCAGTATTTT.

This chain connects TRBV2 to TRBJ1-2; D unresolved. Deletions cut 6 bases from V and 1 base from J, with 12 bases between. In germline, CDR1 is SNHLY, CDR2 FYNNEI. The CDR3 covers 14 residues. CDR3 region: CASSAVTNNYGYTF. The CDR3 DNA is TGTGCCAGCAGCGCGGTGACAAATAACTATGGCTACACCTTC.